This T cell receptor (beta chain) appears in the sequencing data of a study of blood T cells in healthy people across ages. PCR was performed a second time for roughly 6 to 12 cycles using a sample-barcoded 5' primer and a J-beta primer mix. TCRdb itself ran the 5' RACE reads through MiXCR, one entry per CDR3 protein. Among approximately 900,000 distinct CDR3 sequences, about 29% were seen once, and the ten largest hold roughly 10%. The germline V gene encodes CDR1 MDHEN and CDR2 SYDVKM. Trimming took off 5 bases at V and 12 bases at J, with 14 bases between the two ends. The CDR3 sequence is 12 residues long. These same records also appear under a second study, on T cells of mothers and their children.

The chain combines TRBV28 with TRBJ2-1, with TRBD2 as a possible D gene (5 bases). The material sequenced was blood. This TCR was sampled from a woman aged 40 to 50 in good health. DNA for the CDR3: TGTGCCAGCAGTCTAGGCTACGAGGGGCAGTTCTTC. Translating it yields CASSLGYEGQFF.